The T cell receptor beta chain under discussion was sequenced for a study of blood T cells in healthy people across ages. Study-level information: Per every two T cells, about one barcoded beta molecule was captured by template switching. The study's findings and limits: Strong correlation existed between TCR beta diversity and naive T cell percentage.

CDR1 is KGHDR, CDR2 SFDVKD, per germline. The CDR3 consists of 13 residues. Trimming took 0 bases from V and 4 from J, leaving 5 bases between them. Primers used in a second PCR of about 6 to 12 cycles were a sample-barcoded 5' primer and a J-beta primer mix. Each cDNA molecule was tagged by a template-switch adaptor that had 12 random nucleotides. TCRdb processed the 5' RACE reads anew with MiXCR; each CDR3 protein has one entry. The sample records about 640,000 distinct CDR3 sequences, approximately 59% being singletons. Only a few counts were recorded for this clonotype. Its antigen is currently unknown. Per-sample PBMC isolation yielded at least 7 million cells.

Source material: blood. The J gene is TRBJ1-2, the V gene TRBV24-1; D perhaps matches TRBD1 (5 bases). The receptor was derived from a man aged 55 to 70 in good health. In DNA, the CDR3 is TGTGCCACCAGTGATTTGGGGGGCTATGGCTACACCTTC. Translated: CATSDLGGYGYTF.